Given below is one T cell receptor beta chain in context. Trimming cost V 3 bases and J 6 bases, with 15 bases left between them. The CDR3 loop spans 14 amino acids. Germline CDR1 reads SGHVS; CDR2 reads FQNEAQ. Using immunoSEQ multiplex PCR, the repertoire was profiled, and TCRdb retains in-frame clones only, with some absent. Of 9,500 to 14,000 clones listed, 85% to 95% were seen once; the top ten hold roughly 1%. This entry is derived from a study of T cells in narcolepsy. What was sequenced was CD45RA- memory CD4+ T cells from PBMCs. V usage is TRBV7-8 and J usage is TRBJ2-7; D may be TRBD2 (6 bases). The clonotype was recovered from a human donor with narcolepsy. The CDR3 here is CASSFPGEQGEQYF. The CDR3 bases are TGTGCCAGCAGCTTTCCGGGAGAGCAAGGCGAGCAGTACTTC.